These T cell receptor beta chains were read from a single sample in a study of regulatory T cells in long-lasting Graves disease. TCRdb fed the multiplex PCR reads into MiXCR, producing one record per CDR3 protein. The sample has approximately 400,000 distinct CDR3 sequences, 15% seen once. The sample also formed part of further work on T cells in Graves' hyperthyroidism and ophthalmopathy.

Source: peripheral blood mononuclear cells (PBMCs), taken at new diagnosis, from a patient treated with antithyroid drugs. Every receptor here comes from a woman in her thirties with Graves disease. Each CDR3 is given with its conserved first and last residue. A D gene is named only where the DNA matches it firmly. Only part of the rows carry a size: once, few, many, or a class if the clone is expanded.

clone size,V gene,J gene,D gene,CDR3 DNA,CDR3 protein
many,TRBV11-2,TRBJ1-5,.,TGTGCCAGCAGCTTAGGTCCAGAAGATAGCAATCAGCCCCAGCATTTT,CASSLGPEDSNQPQHF
many,TRBV2,TRBJ2-7,TRBD1,TGTGCCAGCAGTGAACAGGGGGCGGGCGAGCAGTACTTC,CASSEQGAGEQYF
.,TRBV12-3/TRBV12-4,TRBJ1-5,TRBD1,TGTGCCAGTACTGAGGGACAGGGTAATCAGCCCCAGCATTTT,CASTEGQGNQPQHF
.,TRBV20-1,TRBJ2-1,TRBD2,TGCAGTGCTCTTAGCGGGAGGGCCCGTAGTAATGAGCAGTTCTTC,CSALSGRARSNEQFF
.,TRBV24-1,TRBJ2-2,.,TGTGCCACCAGTTTCAGGGAGAACGGGGAGCTGTTTTTT,CATSFRENGELFF
.,TRBV28,TRBJ1-5,.,TGTGCCAGCAGTTCCCCGGGACTTTACAATCAGCCCCAGCATTTT,CASSSPGLYNQPQHF
few,TRBV20-1,TRBJ2-7,.,TGCAGTGCTAGAGATCTCGGGGGGGGGCAGACAGGGATCGAGCAGTACTTC,CSARDLGGGQTGIEQYF
many,TRBV28,TRBJ2-1,.,TGTGCCACCAATCCGGGGGGCAGGGCAGTGAATGAGCAGTTCTTC,CATNPGGRAVNEQFF
few,TRBV7-2,TRBJ1-5,.,TGTGCCAGCAGCTCCTCGGGGTCACCCCAGCATTTT,CASSSSGSPQHF
.,TRBV30,TRBJ1-5,.,TGTGCCTTTGCTCAGTCGGGCAATCAGCCCCAGCATTTT,CAFAQSGNQPQHF
few,TRBV19,TRBJ1-1,TRBD1,TGTGCCAGTACAGGGCTAACAGGGGTAGGCACTGAAGCTTTCTTT,CASTGLTGVGTEAFF
.,TRBV24-1,TRBJ1-3,.,TGTGCCACCAGGGGATCTGGAAACACCATATATTTT,CATRGSGNTIYF
many,TRBV7-8,TRBJ2-3,.,TGTGCCAGCAGCTTAGGGCCCGTTAGCACAGATACGCAGTATTTT,CASSLGPVSTDTQYF
many,TRBV6-1,TRBJ2-7,.,TGTGCCAGCAGCTGGGGAGGGGGCTACGAGCAGTACTTC,CASSWGGGYEQYF
many,TRBV15,TRBJ1-6,.,TGTGCCACCAGCAGAGATTCCTGGGTAGGACAGAGGAATTCACCCCTCCACTTT,CATSRDSWVGQRNSPLHF
few,TRBV9,TRBJ2-2,.,TGTGCCAGCAACATCGGTAACACCGGGGAGCTGTTTTTT,CASNIGNTGELFF
few,TRBV10-3,TRBJ2-7,TRBD1,TGTGCCATCGGGGGACAGGGGATATACGAGCAGTACTTC,CAIGGQGIYEQYF
many,TRBV3-1,TRBJ2-4,.,TGTGCCAGCAGTCCGAGCCACACCGAAGCCAAAAACATTCAGTACTTC,CASSPSHTEAKNIQYF
.,TRBV6-2/TRBV6-3,TRBJ1-5,TRBD1,TGTGCCAGCAGTTACTTTTTCCGGGACAGGGGAAGTGGCAATCAGCCCCAGCATTTT,CASSYFFRDRGSGNQPQHF
.,TRBV12-3/TRBV12-4,TRBJ1-1,TRBD1,TGTGTCAGCAGGGTAGGGACAGGGCTCTTGAACACCGAAGCTTTCTTT,CVSRVGTGLLNTEAFF
.,TRBV20-1,TRBJ2-1,TRBD2,TGCAGTGCTAGTCCTATGACTAGCGCGACGAGCTTCGAGCAGTTCTTC,CSASPMTSATSFEQFF
once,TRBV29-1,TRBJ2-7,TRBD2,TGCAGCGTTCCTAGCGGGAACGAGCAGTACTTC,CSVPSGNEQYF
many,TRBV27,TRBJ1-1,.,TGTGCCAGCAGATGGGGGGAGGGGACTGAAGCTTTCTTT,CASRWGEGTEAFF
many,TRBV30,TRBJ2-2,.,TGTGCCTGGCGTTGGGGCCCGAACACCGGGGAGCTGTTTTTT,CAWRWGPNTGELFF
.,TRBV6-5,TRBJ2-2,TRBD1,TGTGCCAGCAGTTCGGACAGGGGCTTAACCGGGGAGCTGTTTTTT,CASSSDRGLTGELFF
many,TRBV12-3/TRBV12-4,TRBJ1-3,.,TGTGCCAGCAGTTTGGGGACGTCTGGAAACACCATATATTTT,CASSLGTSGNTIYF
many,TRBV7-7,TRBJ2-1,.,TGTGCCAGCAGCTTGGGACCCGGGTCCAATGAGCAGTTCTTC,CASSLGPGSNEQFF
.,TRBV7-2,TRBJ2-2,.,TGTGCCAGCAGCTTATATGCGTCCGGGGAGCTGTTTTTT,CASSLYASGELFF
few,TRBV15,TRBJ2-1,TRBD2,TGTGCCACCAGCAGATACTTGGGACTAGCGGGAGGCAATGAGCAGTTCTTC,CATSRYLGLAGGNEQFF
few,TRBV7-2,TRBJ2-7,.,TGTGCCAGCAGCTTATTAAGGCGAGGACTCTACGAGCAGTACTTC,CASSLLRRGLYEQYF
.,TRBV7-3,TRBJ2-1,.,TGTGCCAGCAGCTTATTTCAGCGGGCCTACAATGAGCAGTTCTTC,CASSLFQRAYNEQFF
many,TRBV20-1,TRBJ2-3,.,TGCAGTGCTAGTGAATCGACGGGAGCGGCTACAGATACGCAGTATTTT,CSASESTGAATDTQYF
.,TRBV5-1,TRBJ2-1,.,TGCGCCAGCAGCTTGACCCCACGTGAGCAGTTCTTC,CASSLTPREQFF
.,TRBV20-1,TRBJ2-4,.,TGCAGTGCGGAATCTAGTGTAGCCAAAAACATTCAGTACTTC,CSAESSVAKNIQYF
few,TRBV7-2,TRBJ2-5,.,TGTGCCAGCAGCTTCGGGACTGGGGTTAAAGGGACCCAGTACTTC,CASSFGTGVKGTQYF
many,TRBV7-3,TRBJ2-7,TRBD2,TGTGCCAGCAGCGACGGGACTAGTGGCGAGCAGTACTTC,CASSDGTSGEQYF
few,TRBV24-1,TRBJ2-1,.,TGTGCCACCAGTGATCGCCTATCAGGGAACCCCTACAATGAGCAGTTCTTC,CATSDRLSGNPYNEQFF
few,TRBV19,TRBJ2-2,.,TGTGCCAGTAGTATTCCCTTGGCTAGCGATAAGCAGGACACCGGGGAGCTGTTTTTT,CASSIPLASDKQDTGELFF
few,TRBV27,TRBJ2-2,.,TGTGCCAGCCAAGCCGGGAGCAACACCGGGGAGCTGTTTTTT,CASQAGSNTGELFF